The sequence of this T cell receptor beta chain was determined in a study of OX40 agonist ivuxolimab in advanced cancers. Turning to the study itself: Partial responses were seen in three patients, one with hepatocellular carcinoma and two with cutaneous melanoma.

The assay was immunoSEQ multiplex PCR, and TCRdb's table has in-frame clones only and misses some. This table holds roughly 44,000 clones, roughly 86% found once. Here the sequenced sample was CD4+ or CD8+ T cells sorted from blood, taken in a trial of the OX40 agonist ivuxolimab. The sequence came from an adult with an advanced solid tumor such as melanoma, head and neck, liver or kidney cancer.

CDR3 in DNA: TGTGCCAGCAGCTTAGGGTCCTCCACAGATACGCAGTATTTT. As protein: CASSLGSSTDTQYF. The rearrangement links TRBV7-6 to TRBJ2-3; D is unclear. Between the trimmed V and J ends, which lost 1 base and 2 bases, there was a span of 7 bases. CDR3 length equals 14 residues. CDR1 and CDR2 (germline): SGHVS, FNYEAQ.